One and the same sample provided the 16 T cell receptor beta chains below, sequenced in a study of T-cell reconstitution after alpha-beta-depleted transplantation in children. For TCRbeta, the library was prepared with unique molecular identifiers. Via MiXCR, TCRdb re-called the PCR reads, giving one row per CDR3 protein. Here the sample spans about 610,000 distinct CDR3 sequences, roughly a tenth being singletons. The input for sequencing was PBMCs from the stem cell graft donor, taken from the stem cell graft. All receptors come from a human donor who donated a stem cell graft to a child with acute myeloid leukemia.

This sequence joins TRBV11-1 and TRBJ2-5, with D unclear. Trimming removed 2 bases from V and 5 bases from J, with 12 bases in between. Germline loops: CDR1 SGHAT, CDR2 FQDESV (reference sequence). The CDR3 runs 14 residues. DNA of the CDR3: TGTGCCAGCAGCTTAAGGGTCCGGTGGGAGACCCAGTACTTC. It codes for CASSLRVRWETQYF.

The chain is built from TRBV29-1 and TRBJ2-3; 10 positions agree with TRBD2. The V gene end was trimmed by 4 bases and the J gene end by 6 bases; junction bases not matched to a gene: 16. The V gene's germline CDR1 is SQVTM and CDR2 ANQGSEA. CDR3 length: 17 residues. The CDR3 region has the DNA TGCAGCGTTGCCAAGACCAGCGGGAGGGCCCCCGATGATACGCAGTATTTT. This gives the protein CSVAKTSGRAPDDTQYF.

This rearrangement joins TRBV27 to TRBJ1-5; TRBD1 aligns across 12 bases. The trim removed 3 bases at V and 4 bases at J, leaving 7 bases unmatched. Germline V gene data show CDR1 as MNHEY and CDR2 as SMNVEV (reference sequence). This CDR3 has 17 residues. This chain's CDR3 is CASSLGQGALWNQPQHF. For the CDR3, the DNA is TGTGCCAGCAGTTTGGGACAGGGGGCCTTATGGAATCAGCCCCAGCATTTT.

This clonotype turned up a few times. The V and J genes are TRBV10-3 and TRBJ2-3; 10 nucleotides line up with TRBD2. The CDR3 covers 16 residues. V shed 7 bases and J 0 bases; nucleotides not matched to a gene: 7. Germline V gives CDR1 ENHRY, CDR2 SYGVKD. The CDR3 DNA sequence: TGTGCCATCAATCCTATAGCGGGGGGAAGCACAGATACGCAGTATTTT. Protein: CAINPIAGGSTDTQYF.

The J gene is TRBJ2-7, the V gene TRBV7-2; 11 nucleotides align to TRBD2. The V gene's germline CDR1 is SGHTA and CDR2 FQGNSA. The CDR3 extends over 17 amino acids. Trimming cost V 3 bases and J 4 bases; bases outside gene matches: 11. The DNA of the CDR3 is TGTGCCAGCAGCTTTTATGGAGAGTCTAGCGGGAGGTACGAGCAGTACTTC. This encodes CASSFYGESSGRYEQYF.

In this sample, this clonotype turned up many times. V usage is TRBV6-5 and J usage is TRBJ2-7; 9 positions agree with TRBD2. Germline lookup yields CDR1 MNHEY and CDR2 SVGAGI. The CDR3 extends over 17 amino acids. With 2 bases clipped from V and 0 bases from J, the junction kept 8 bases outside the gene matches. The CDR3 DNA is TGTGCCAGCAGTTACATATCTAGCGGGAACCCCTCCTACGAGCAGTACTTC. This translates into CASSYISSGNPSYEQYF.

This clonotype was counted many times. V is TRBV11-2 and J is TRBJ2-2, with no clear D. The V end was cut by 3 bases, the J end by 2 bases, with 7 bases between. The CDR3 consists of 14 residues. Germline lookup yields CDR1 SGHAT and CDR2 FQNNGV. This CDR3 reads CASSFFPNTGELFF. CDR3 bases: TGTGCCAGCAGCTTTTTCCCCAACACCGGGGAGCTGTTTTTT.

The chain employs TRBV5-1 and TRBJ2-1; 8 bases fit TRBD2. V shed 5 bases, J shed 8 bases, and the junction held 18 bases outside the gene matches. Germline assignment: CDR1 SGHRS and CDR2 YFSETQ. The CDR3 consists of 17 residues. The CDR3 loop reads CASSPGRGRSSTYEQFF. CDR3 nucleotide sequence: TGCGCCAGCAGTCCCGGGCGCGGGAGGTCTTCGACGTATGAGCAGTTCTTC.

In its sample, this clonotype was seen many times. V is TRBV7-2 and J is TRBJ2-7, with D unclear. CDR3 length: 14 amino acids. Germline V gene sequence: CDR1 SGHTA, CDR2 FQGNSA. Trimming cost V 1 base and J 6 bases, with 13 bases left between them. CDR3 sequence (DNA): TGTGCCAGCAGCTTAGGTGTCTCCCCGCGCGAGCAGTACTTC. This codes for CASSLGVSPREQYF. Complete variable domain (other parts from reference TRBV7-2 and TRBJ2-7): GAGVSQSPSNKVTEKGKDVELRCDPISGHTALYWYRQSLGQGLEFLIYFQGNSAPDKSGLPSDRFSAERTGGSVSTLTIQRTQQEDSAVYLCASSLGVSPREQYFGPGTRLTVT.

This clonotype has ten or more counts. The rearrangement uses TRBV20-1 and TRBJ1-1; no firm D call. This CDR3 contains 15 residues. Germline V gene lookup returns CDR1 DFQATT and CDR2 SNEGSKA (reference sequence). The ends were cut back, 0 bases at V and 5 bases at J, with 16 bases in the middle. CDR3 region: CSARDRRVGRTEAFF. Here the CDR3 DNA reads TGCAGTGCTAGAGATCGGCGAGTTGGAAGAACTGAAGCTTTCTTT.

In this sample, this clonotype turned up a few times. This chain joins TRBV7-2 and TRBJ2-7; D possibly corresponds to TRBD2 (6 bases). This CDR3 is 12 amino acids long. Germline CDR1 is SGHTA and CDR2 is FQGNSA. Trimming shortened V by 7 bases and J by 2 bases, and 9 bases separated the two germline ends. In DNA, the CDR3 is TGTGCCAGCACCGGAGGGCCCTACGAGCAGTACTTC. Translation gives CASTGGPYEQYF.

This clonotype was counted many times. V is TRBV12-3 or TRBV12-4 and J is TRBJ2-7; D could derive from TRBD1 or TRBD2 (5 bases each). This CDR3 comprises 14 residues. Trimming removed 4 bases at V and 2 bases at J, with 12 bases between. The CDR3 DNA reads as TGTGCCAGCAGTTCGCAGGGAGTAACCTACGAGCAGTACTTC. It yields the protein CASSSQGVTYEQYF.

This chain uses TRBV29-1 with TRBJ2-7; no clear D. Deletions cut 4 bases from V and 2 bases from J, with 12 bases between. The germline V gene has CDR1 SQVTM and CDR2 ANQGSEA. CDR3 length equals 13 residues. The CDR3 loop reads CSVVSSNTYEQYF. CDR3 in DNA: TGCAGCGTTGTCAGTAGCAATACCTACGAGCAGTACTTC.

The V and J genes are TRBV20-1 and TRBJ1-2; perhaps TRBD1 as D (5 bases). The CDR3 has 14 residues. V gave up 6 bases and J gave up 4 bases, with 18 bases separating them. Germline lookup yields CDR1 DFQATT and CDR2 SNEGSKA (reference sequence). The CDR3 is CSAYTADGTYGYTF. CDR3 sequence (DNA): TGCAGTGCGTATACCGCCGATGGGACCTATGGCTACACCTTC.

This clonotype was detected only a few times. This sequence joins TRBV28 and TRBJ2-5; 8 positions match TRBD1. V was clipped by 5 bases and J by 1 base; unmatched bases: 6. The CDR3 loop spans 15 amino acids. Per germline, CDR1 MDHEN and CDR2 SYDVKM. DNA of the CDR3: TGTGCCAGCAGTACTAGGGGGACAGGCCAAGAGACCCAGTACTTC. Its translation: CASSTRGTGQETQYF.

The chain uses TRBV28 and TRBJ1-5, with 9 bases matching TRBD1. CDR3 length: 15 amino acids. CDR1 and CDR2 from the germline V gene are MDHEN and SYDVKM. Trimming removed 6 bases from V and 6 bases from J; junction bases left unmatched: 9. As DNA, the CDR3 is TGTGCCAGCAGATCATCGGGACAGGGAAGTCAGCCCCAGCATTTT. Translating it yields CASRSSGQGSQPQHF.